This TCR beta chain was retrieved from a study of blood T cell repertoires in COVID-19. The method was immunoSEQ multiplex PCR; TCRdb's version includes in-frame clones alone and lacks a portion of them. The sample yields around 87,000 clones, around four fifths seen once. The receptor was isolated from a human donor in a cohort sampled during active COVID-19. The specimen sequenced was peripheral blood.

DNA for the CDR3: TGTGCCAGCAGTCTTGATAGTGGTCAGCCCCAGCATTTT. The encoded protein is CASSLDSGQPQHF. The chain uses TRBV3-1 (or the pseudogene TRBV3-2) and TRBJ1-5; D remains unclear. Trimming removed 6 bases from V and 6 bases from J, with 12 bases in between. CDR1 and CDR2 (germline): LGHDT, YNNKEL (reference sequence). The CDR3 runs to 13 residues.